This T cell receptor (beta chain) was profiled in a study of CD4 T cells in relation to SARS-CoV-2 and coronaviruses. About this clone: Antigen unknown.

Method: immunoSEQ multiplex PCR; TCRdb's copy keeps in-frame clones and lacks some. The table includes 16,000 or so clones, 65% to 85% detected once. Before the COVID-19 pandemic, during about 2010-2019, CD4+ T cells were taken from unexposed donors. CD4+ T cells were isolated from the cells after about nine days of culture. The CDR3 runs to 13 residues. V was pared by 1 base and J by 2 bases, with 5 bases between. The V gene's germline CDR1 is SSHAT and CDR2 FNYEAQ (reference sequence). This clonotype was obtained from a human donor in good health. Input material: CD4+ T cells from PBMCs, cultured in vitro. The J gene is TRBJ2-5, the V gene TRBV7-7, with D tentatively TRBD1 (5 bases). CDR3 nucleotides: TGTGCCAGCAGCTTAGGACAGCAAGAGACCCAGTACTTC. This gives the protein CASSLGQQETQYF. Full variable domain (remainder filled in from reference TRBV7-7 and TRBJ2-5): GAGVSQSPRYKVTKRGQDVTLRCDPISSHATLYWYQQALGQGPEFLTYFNYEAQPDKSGLPSDRFSAERPEGSISTLTIQRTEQRDSAMYRCASSLGQQETQYFGPGTRLLVL.